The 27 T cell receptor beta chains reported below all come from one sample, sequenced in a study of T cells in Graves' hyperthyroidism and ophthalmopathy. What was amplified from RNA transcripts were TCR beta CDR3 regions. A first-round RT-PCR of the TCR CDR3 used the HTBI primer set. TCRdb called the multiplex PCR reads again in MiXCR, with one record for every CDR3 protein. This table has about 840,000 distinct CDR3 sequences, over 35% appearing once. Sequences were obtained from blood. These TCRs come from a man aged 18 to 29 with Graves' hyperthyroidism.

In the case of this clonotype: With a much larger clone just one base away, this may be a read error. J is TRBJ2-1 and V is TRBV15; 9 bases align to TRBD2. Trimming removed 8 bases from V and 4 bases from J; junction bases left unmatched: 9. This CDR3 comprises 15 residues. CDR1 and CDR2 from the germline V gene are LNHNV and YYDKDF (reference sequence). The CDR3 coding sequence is TGTGCCACCGGCACGAGGCTAGCGGGATACAATGAGCAGTTCTTC. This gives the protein CATGTRLAGYNEQFF.

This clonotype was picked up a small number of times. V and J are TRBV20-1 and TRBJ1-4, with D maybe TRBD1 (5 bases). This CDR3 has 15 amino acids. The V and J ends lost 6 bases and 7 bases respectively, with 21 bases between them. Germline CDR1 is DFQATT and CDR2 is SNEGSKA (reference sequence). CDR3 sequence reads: CSAPNSQEAVEKLFF. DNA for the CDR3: TGCAGTGCACCAAACTCACAGGAGGCGGTTGAAAAACTGTTTTTT.

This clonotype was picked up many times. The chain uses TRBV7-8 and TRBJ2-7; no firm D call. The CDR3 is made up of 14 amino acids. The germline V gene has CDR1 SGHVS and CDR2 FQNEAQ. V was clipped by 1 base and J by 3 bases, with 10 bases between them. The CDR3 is CASSLGAASYEQYF. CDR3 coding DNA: TGTGCCAGCAGCTTAGGGGCAGCGAGCTACGAGCAGTACTTC.

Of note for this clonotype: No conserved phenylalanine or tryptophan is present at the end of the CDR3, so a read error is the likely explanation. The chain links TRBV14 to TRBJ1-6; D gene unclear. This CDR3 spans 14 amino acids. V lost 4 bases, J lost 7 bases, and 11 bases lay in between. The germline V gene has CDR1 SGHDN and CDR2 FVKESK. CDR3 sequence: CASSRGSGNSPLHS. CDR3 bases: TGTGCCAGCAGCCGCGGGAGCGGCAATTCACCCCTCCACTCT.

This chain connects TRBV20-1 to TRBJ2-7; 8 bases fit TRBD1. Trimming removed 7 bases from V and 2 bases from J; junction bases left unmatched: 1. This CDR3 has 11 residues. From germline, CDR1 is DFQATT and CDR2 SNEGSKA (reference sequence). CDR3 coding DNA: TGCAGTGAGGGACAGGCCTACGAGCAGTACTTC. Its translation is CSEGQAYEQYF.

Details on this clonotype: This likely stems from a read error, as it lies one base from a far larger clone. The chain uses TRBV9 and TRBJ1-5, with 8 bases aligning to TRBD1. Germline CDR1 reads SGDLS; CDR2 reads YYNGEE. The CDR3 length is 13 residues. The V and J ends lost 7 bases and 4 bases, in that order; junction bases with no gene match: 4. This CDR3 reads CASGQGANQPQHF. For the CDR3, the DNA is TGTGCCAGCGGCCAGGGGGCGAATCAGCCCCAGCATTTT.

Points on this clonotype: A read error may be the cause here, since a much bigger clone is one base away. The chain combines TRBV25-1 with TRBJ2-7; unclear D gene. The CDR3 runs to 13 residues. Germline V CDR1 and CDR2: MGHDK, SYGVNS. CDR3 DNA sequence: TGTGCCGGCAGTGAATCCGGCACCTACGAGCAGTACTTC. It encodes CAGSESGTYEQYF.

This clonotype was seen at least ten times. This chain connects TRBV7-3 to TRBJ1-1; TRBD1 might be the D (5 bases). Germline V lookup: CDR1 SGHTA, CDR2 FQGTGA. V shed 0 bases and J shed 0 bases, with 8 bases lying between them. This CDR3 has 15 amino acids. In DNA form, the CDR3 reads TGTGCCAGCAGCTTAACGGCGGACATGAACACTGAAGCTTTCTTT. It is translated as CASSLTADMNTEAFF.

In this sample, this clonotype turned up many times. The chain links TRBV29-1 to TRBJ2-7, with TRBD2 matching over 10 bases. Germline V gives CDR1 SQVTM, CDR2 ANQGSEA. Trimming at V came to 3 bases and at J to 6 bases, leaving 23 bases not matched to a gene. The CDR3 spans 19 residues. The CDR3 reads CSVDITTSESLAGVSEQYF. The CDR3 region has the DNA TGCAGCGTTGACATTACGACTAGCGAGAGTCTAGCGGGAGTTAGCGAGCAGTACTTC.

The CDR3 DNA reads TGTGCCAGCAGCCAAGGAGCCGGGGGCAGCGAGCAGTACTTC. Translating it yields CASSQGAGGSEQYF. The chain joins TRBV14 to TRBJ2-7; TRBD1 or TRBD2 may be the D gene (6 bases each). The CDR3 runs 14 residues. CDR1 and CDR2 from the germline V gene are SGHDN and FVKESK. Trimming removed 1 base at V and 6 bases at J, with 13 bases between.

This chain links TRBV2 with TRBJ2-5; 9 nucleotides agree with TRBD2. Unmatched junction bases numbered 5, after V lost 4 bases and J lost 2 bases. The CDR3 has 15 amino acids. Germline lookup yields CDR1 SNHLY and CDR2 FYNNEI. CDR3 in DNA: TGTGCCAGCAGTGGGGTAGCGGGAGTTCAAGAGACCCAGTACTTC. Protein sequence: CASSGVAGVQETQYF.

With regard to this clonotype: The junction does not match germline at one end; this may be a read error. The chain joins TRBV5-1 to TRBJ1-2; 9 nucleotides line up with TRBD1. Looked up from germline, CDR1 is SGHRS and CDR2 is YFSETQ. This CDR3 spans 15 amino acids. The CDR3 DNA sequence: TGCGTCAGCAGCCATCCTGGGGGGACAGGGTACGGCTACACCTTC. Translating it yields CVSSHPGGTGYGYTF.

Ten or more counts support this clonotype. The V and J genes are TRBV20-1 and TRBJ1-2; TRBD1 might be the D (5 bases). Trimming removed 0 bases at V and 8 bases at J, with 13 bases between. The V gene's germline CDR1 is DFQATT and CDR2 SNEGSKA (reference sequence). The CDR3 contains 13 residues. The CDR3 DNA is TGCAGTGCTAGAGATCCGGGGGTAGGAGGCTACACCTTC. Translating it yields CSARDPGVGGYTF.

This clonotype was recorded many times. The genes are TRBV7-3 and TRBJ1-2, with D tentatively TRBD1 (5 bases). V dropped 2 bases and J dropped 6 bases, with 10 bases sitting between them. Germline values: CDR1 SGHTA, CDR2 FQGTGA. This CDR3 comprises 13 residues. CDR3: CASSLQGSHGYTF. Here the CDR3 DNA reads TGTGCCAGCAGCTTACAGGGTAGCCATGGCTACACCTTC.

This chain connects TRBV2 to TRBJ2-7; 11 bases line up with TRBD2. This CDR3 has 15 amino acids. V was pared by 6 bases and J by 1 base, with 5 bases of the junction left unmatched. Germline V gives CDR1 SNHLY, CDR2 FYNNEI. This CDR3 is CASSRIAGGSYEQYF. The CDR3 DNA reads TGTGCCAGCAGCCGCATAGCGGGAGGGTCCTACGAGCAGTACTTC.

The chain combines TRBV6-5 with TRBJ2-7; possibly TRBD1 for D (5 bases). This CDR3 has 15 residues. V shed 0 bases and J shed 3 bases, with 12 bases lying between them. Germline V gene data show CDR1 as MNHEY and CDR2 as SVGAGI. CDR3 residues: CASSYSQGAFYEQYF. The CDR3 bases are TGTGCCAGCAGTTACTCTCAAGGGGCGTTCTACGAGCAGTACTTC.

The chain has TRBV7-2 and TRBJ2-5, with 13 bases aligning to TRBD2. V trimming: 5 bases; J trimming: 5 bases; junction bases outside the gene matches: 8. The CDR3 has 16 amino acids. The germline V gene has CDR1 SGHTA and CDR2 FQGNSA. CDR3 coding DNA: TGTGCCAGCAGCCAACTAGCGGGAGGGCCGGGTGAGACCCAGTACTTC. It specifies CASSQLAGGPGETQYF.

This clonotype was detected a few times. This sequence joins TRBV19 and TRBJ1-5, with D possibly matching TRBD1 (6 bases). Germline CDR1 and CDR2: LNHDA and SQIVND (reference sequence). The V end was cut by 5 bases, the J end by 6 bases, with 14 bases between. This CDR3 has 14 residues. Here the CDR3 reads CASSPGTGLQPQHF. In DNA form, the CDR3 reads TGTGCCAGTAGTCCCGGCACAGGGCTTCAGCCCCAGCATTTT.

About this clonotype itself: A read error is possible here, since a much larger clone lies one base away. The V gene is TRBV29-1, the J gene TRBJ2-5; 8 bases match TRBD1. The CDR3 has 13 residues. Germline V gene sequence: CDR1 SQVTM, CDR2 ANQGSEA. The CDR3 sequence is CSARDRPQETQYF. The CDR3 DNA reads TGCAGTGCTAGGGACAGGCCGCAAGAGACCCAGTACTTC.

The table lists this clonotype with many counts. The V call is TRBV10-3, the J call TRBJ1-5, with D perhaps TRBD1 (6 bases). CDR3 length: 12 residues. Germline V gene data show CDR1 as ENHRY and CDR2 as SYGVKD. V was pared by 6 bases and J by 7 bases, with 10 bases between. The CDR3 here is CAISPGEQPQHF. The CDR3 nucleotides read TGTGCCATCAGCCCAGGGGAACAGCCCCAGCATTTT.

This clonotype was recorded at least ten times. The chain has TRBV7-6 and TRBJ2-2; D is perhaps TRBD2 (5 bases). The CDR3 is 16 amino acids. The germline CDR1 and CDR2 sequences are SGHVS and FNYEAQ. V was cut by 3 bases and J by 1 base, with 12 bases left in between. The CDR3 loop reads CASSFSAALNTGELFF. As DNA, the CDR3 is TGTGCCAGCAGCTTTAGCGCCGCATTGAACACCGGGGAGCTGTTTTTT.

The CDR3 sequence: CAIRGDGETQYF. The CDR3 DNA reads as TGTGCCATCAGGGGGGACGGTGAGACCCAGTACTTC. The chain recombines TRBV10-3 with TRBJ2-5, with D perhaps TRBD1 or TRBD2 (5 bases each). There are 12 residues in the CDR3. Germline V lookup: CDR1 ENHRY, CDR2 SYGVKD. V was pared by 6 bases and J by 5 bases, with 10 bases between.

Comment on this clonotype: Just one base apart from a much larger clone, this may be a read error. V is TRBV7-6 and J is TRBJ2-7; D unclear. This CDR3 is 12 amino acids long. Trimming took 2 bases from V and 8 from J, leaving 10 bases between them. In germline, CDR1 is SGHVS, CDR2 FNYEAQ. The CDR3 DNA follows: TGTGCCAGCAGCTTAACGGAAAGCAAGCAGTACTTC. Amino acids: CASSLTESKQYF.

CDR3 DNA: TGTGCCACCAGCGGGGACAGGGGAGACAATGAGCAGTTCTTC. The encoded protein is CATSGDRGDNEQFF. V usage is TRBV15 and J usage is TRBJ2-1; 10 bases fit TRBD1. From germline, CDR1 is LNHNV and CDR2 YYDKDF (reference sequence). The CDR3 totals 14 residues. Trimming cost V 5 bases and J 5 bases; bases outside gene matches: 3.

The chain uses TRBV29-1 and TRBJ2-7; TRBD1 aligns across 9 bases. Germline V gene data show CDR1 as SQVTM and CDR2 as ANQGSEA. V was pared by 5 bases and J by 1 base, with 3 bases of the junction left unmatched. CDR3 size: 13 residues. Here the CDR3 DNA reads TGCAGCGTTTACGGGACAGGGTCCTACGAGCAGTACTTC. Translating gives CSVYGTGSYEQYF.

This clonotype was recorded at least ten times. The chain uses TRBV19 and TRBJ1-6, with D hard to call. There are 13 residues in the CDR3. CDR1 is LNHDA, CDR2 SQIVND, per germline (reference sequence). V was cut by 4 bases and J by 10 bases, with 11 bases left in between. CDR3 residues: CASSTTERSPLHF. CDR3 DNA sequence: TGTGCCAGTAGTACTACAGAGCGATCACCCCTCCACTTT.

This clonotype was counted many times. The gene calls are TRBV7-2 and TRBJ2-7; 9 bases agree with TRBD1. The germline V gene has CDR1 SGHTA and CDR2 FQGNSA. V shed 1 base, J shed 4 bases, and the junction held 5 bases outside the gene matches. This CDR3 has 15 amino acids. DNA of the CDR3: TGTGCCAGCAGCTTAGTGAGGACAGGGGTTTACGAGCAGTACTTC. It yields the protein CASSLVRTGVYEQYF.